This T cell receptor (beta chain) emerged from a study of T-cell memory formation after mild COVID-19. Study outcomes and limitations: Clones that contracted from day 15 to 85 were balanced CD4/CD8, while later expanders leaned CD4+. Pre-infection memory showed some responding clones, and this suggested that cross-reactive memory joined. In second-wave clones peaking day 37, SARS-CoV-2 specificity remained unconfirmed.

This clonotype was detected a few times. The target antigen is unknown. The V and J ends lost 4 bases and 8 bases respectively, with 17 bases between them. Germline V gives CDR1 MNHEY, CDR2 SMNVEV (reference sequence). This CDR3 has 15 amino acids. TCR alpha and TCR beta cDNA libraries carrying sample barcodes and UMIs were produced by 5'RACE using constant-segment primers. One entry per CDR3 protein, called by TCRdb with MiXCR from the 5' RACE reads. This table holds over 150,000 distinct CDR3 sequences, about 18% found once. The chain is built from TRBV27 and TRBJ1-4; possibly TRBD1 for D (5 bases). The TCR originated in a man between 18 and 35 years old who had mild COVID-19 (a few samples of this study predate the infection). Cell type and time point are not known. The sequenced sample was PBMCs or a T cell subset sorted from them (not recorded which). The CDR3 nucleotides are TGTGCCAGCAGTTCCGGGGGAGCCGGAGGCGAAAAACTGTTTTTT. Translating it yields CASSSGGAGGEKLFF.